This T cell receptor (beta chain) was sequenced for a study of cytomegalovirus exposure and HLA in healthy donors. Study observations and caveats: Using the classifier, cytomegalovirus status was reportedly diagnosed with high specificity and sensitivity. Later examination showed HLA-associated TCR beta chains had greater clonal expansion than equally common others.

Both 60 Vbeta primers and 13 Jbeta primers went into the PCR. Profiled with immunoSEQ multiplex PCR; TCRdb holds only in-frame clones, not every one. The sample holds 120,000 or so clones, about 80% seen once. With regard to this clone: Its specificity is not known.

The germline CDR1 and CDR2 sequences are SEHNR and FQNEAQ (reference sequence). This CDR3 is 18 amino acids long. Unmatched junction bases numbered 11, after V lost 5 bases and J lost 0 bases. The J gene is TRBJ1-4, the V gene TRBV7-9; TRBD1 agrees at 8 bases. This clonotype was sampled from a woman aged 40 to 50 in good health and CMV-seropositive. Sequencing was performed on PBMCs. The CDR3: CASSRDSGTGATNEKLFF. As DNA, the CDR3 is TGTGCCAGCAGCCGAGATTCCGGGACAGGTGCAACTAATGAAAAACTGTTTTTT. Together with reference TRBV7-9 and TRBJ1-4, the CDR3 gives the full variable domain: DTGVSQNPRHKITKRGQNVTFRCDPISEHNRLYWYRQTLGQGPEFLTYFQNEAQLEKSRLLSDRFSAERPKGSFSTLEIQRTEQGDSAMYLCASSRDSGTGATNEKLFFGSGTQLSVL.